This T cell receptor beta chain was identified in a study of OX40 agonist ivuxolimab in advanced cancers. Overall study findings and caveats: Compared with others, partial responders at 0.1-3.0 mg/kg displayed clonal expansion among the lowest.

Germline-derived CDR1 and CDR2 are LNHNV and YYDKDF (reference sequence). Trimming stripped 0 bases from V and 6 bases from J, with 12 bases between. CDR3 length: 15 amino acids. Measured with immunoSEQ multiplex PCR; TCRdb has only the in-frame clones, and not every one. The table lists 55,000 to 65,000 clones, roughly nine tenths of them singletons. As to this clone: What it binds is unknown.

The J gene is TRBJ1-5, the V gene TRBV15, with D maybe TRBD1 (5 bases). This receptor was identified in an adult with an advanced solid tumor such as melanoma, head and neck, liver or kidney cancer. Sequenced material: CD4+ or CD8+ T cells sorted from blood, taken in a trial of the OX40 agonist ivuxolimab. The CDR3 protein is CATSRDQGPGQPQHF. The CDR3 DNA reads as TGTGCCACCAGCAGAGATCAGGGTCCCGGTCAGCCCCAGCATTTT. Based on the CDR3 plus reference TRBV15 and TRBJ1-5, the full variable domain is DAMVIQNPRYQVTQFGKPVTLSCSQTLNHNVMYWYQQKSSQAPKLLFHYYDKDFNNEADTPDNFQSRRPNTSFCFLDIRSPGLGDTAMYLCATSRDQGPGQPQHFGDGTRLSIL.